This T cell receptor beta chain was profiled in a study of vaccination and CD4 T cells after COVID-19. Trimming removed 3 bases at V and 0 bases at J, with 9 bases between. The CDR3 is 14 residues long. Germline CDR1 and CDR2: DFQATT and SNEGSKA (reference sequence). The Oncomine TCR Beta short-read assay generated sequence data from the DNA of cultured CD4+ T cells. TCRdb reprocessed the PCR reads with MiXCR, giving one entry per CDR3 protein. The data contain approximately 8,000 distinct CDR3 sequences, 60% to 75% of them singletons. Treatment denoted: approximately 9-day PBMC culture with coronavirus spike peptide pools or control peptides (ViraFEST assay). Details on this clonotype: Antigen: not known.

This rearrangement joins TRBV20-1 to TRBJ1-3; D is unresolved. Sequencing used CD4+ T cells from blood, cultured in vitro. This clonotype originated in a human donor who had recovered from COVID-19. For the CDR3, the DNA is TGCAGTGCTAGTGTGGCGGCCTCTGGAAACACCATATATTTT. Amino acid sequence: CSASVAASGNTIYF.